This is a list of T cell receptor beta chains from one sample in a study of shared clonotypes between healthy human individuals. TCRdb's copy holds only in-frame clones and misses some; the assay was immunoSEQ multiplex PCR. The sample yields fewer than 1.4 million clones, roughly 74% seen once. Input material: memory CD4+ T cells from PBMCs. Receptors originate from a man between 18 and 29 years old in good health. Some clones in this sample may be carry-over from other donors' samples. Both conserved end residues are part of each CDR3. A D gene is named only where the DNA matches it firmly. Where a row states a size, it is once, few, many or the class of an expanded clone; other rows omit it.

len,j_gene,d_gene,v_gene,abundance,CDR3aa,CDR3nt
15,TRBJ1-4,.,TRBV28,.,CASSLRGVLGEKLFF,TGTGCCAGCAGTTTGAGGGGGGTCTTGGGCGAAAAACTGTTTTTT
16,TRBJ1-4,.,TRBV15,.,CATSRVRTANNEKLFF,TGTGCCACCAGCAGAGTCCGGACAGCGAATAATGAAAAACTGTTTTTT
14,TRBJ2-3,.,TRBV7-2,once,CASSSNRATDTQYF,TGTGCCAGCAGCTCCAATCGAGCCACAGATACGCAGTATTTT
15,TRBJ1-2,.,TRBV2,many,CASSLKRGAAGGYTF,TGTGCCAGCAGTCTAAAAAGGGGGGCTGCCGGTGGCTACACCTTC
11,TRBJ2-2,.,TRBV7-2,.,CASSPTGELFF,TGTGCCAGCAGCCCAACCGGGGAGCTGTTTTTT
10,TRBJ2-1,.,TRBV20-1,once,CSAENGEQFF,TGCAGTGCAGAGAACGGGGAGCAGTTCTTC
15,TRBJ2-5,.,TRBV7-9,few,CASSHPGLGRETQYF,TGTGCCAGCAGTCACCCGGGACTGGGTAGGGAGACCCAGTACTTC
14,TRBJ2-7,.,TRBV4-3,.,CASSLRADLYEQYF,TGCGCCAGCAGCCTCCGGGCAGACCTCTACGAGCAGTACTTC
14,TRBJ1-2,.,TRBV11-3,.,CASRRQSHNYGYTF,TGTGCCAGCAGACGACAGAGCCACAACTATGGCTACACCTTC
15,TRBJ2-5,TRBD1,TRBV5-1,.,CASSLVEGGDETQYF,TGCGCCAGCAGCTTGGTGGAAGGGGGCGATGAGACCCAGTACTTC
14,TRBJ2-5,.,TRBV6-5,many,CASRGQRLSETQYF,TGTGCCAGTCGGGGCCAGCGGTTGTCGGAGACCCAGTACTTC
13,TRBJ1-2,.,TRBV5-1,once,CASSFGRDYGYTF,TGCGCCAGCAGCTTCGGACGGGACTATGGCTACACCTTC
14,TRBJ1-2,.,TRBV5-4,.,CASSSGQSRYGYTF,TGTGCCAGCAGCTCTGGACAGTCTCGGTATGGCTACACCTTC
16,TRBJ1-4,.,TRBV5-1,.,CASSMPRTQGGEKLFF,TGCGCCAGCAGCATGCCGAGAACCCAAGGTGGGGAAAAACTGTTTTTT
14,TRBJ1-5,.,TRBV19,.,CASSIIPGNQPQHF,TGTGCCAGTAGTATAATACCAGGCAATCAGCCCCAGCATTTT
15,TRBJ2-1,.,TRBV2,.,CASSERESSYNEQFF,TGTGCCAGCAGTGAACGGGAAAGCTCCTACAATGAGCAGTTCTTC
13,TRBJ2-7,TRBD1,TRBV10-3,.,CATTRGQGYEQYF,TGTGCCACCACCCGGGGACAGGGCTACGAGCAGTACTTC
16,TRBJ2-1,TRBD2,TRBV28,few,CASSSLAGVSYNEQFF,TGTGCCAGCAGTTCCCTAGCGGGAGTTTCCTACAATGAGCAGTTCTTC
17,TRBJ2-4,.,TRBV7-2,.,CASSLGASAPAKNIQYF,TGTGCCAGCAGCTTAGGGGCCAGCGCCCCTGCCAAAAACATTCAGTACTTC
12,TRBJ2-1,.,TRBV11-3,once,CASSFSEDEQFF,TGTGCCAGCAGCTTCAGCGAGGATGAGCAGTTCTTC
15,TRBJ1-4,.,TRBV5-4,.,CASSLATGENEKLFF,TGTGCCAGCAGCTTGGCGACAGGAGAAAATGAAAAACTGTTTTTT
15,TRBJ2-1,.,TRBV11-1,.,CASSFRGRSYNEQFF,TGTGCCAGCAGCTTTCGGGGGAGATCCTACAATGAGCAGTTCTTC
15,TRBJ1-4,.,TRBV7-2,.,CASSLSSTTNEKLFF,TGTGCCAGCAGCTTATCGAGTACAACTAATGAAAAACTGTTTTTT
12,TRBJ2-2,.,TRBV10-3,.,CAIGGDTGELFF,TGTGCCATCGGGGGAGACACCGGGGAGCTGTTTTTT
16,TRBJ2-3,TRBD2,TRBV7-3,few,CASSLMPSGMADTQYF,TGTGCCAGCAGCTTAATGCCTAGCGGGATGGCAGATACGCAGTATTTT
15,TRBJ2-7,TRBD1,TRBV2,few,CASSRDSTSSYEQYF,TGTGCCAGCAGTCGGGACAGCACCAGCTCCTACGAGCAGTACTTC
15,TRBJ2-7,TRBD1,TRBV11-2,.,CASSSPGQITYEQYF,TGTGCCAGCAGCTCTCCGGGACAGATTACCTACGAGCAGTACTTC
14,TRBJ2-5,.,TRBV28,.,CASSHRRVQETQYF,TGTGCCAGCAGCCACCGGCGGGTACAAGAGACCCAGTACTTC
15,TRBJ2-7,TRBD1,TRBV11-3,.,CASSFGQGGPYEQYF,TGTGCCAGCAGCTTTGGACAGGGGGGCCCCTACGAGCAGTACTTC
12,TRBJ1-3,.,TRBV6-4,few,CASTPAGNTIYF,TGTGCCAGCACCCCCGCTGGAAACACCATATATTTT
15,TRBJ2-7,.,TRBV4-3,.,CASSQDIYSGYEQYF,TGCGCCAGCAGCCAAGATATTTATTCGGGCTACGAGCAGTACTTC
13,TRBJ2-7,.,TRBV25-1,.,CASRDRLTYEQYF,TGTGCCAGCCGCGACAGACTTACCTACGAGCAGTACTTC
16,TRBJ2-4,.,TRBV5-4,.,CASSLAGTQAKNIQYF,TGTGCCAGCAGCTTGGCCGGAACACAAGCCAAAAACATTCAGTACTTC
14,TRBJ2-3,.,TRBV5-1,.,CASSLEESTDTQYF,TGCGCCAGCAGCTTGGAGGAAAGCACAGATACGCAGTATTTT
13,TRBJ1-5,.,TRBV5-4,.,CASSLGINQPQHF,TGTGCCAGCAGCTTAGGCATCAATCAGCCCCAGCATTTT
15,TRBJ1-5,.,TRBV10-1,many,CASRGRGASGQPQHF,TGCGCCAGCCGTGGGAGAGGGGCGTCGGGTCAGCCCCAGCATTTT
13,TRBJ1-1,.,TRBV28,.,CASSLWGDTEAFF,TGTGCCAGCAGTTTATGGGGAGACACTGAAGCTTTCTTT
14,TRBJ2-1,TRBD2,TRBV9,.,CASSVELAGVEQFF,TGTGCCAGCAGCGTAGAACTAGCGGGAGTTGAGCAGTTCTTC
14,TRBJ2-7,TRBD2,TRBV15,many,CATSRDLAGAEQYF,TGTGCCACCAGCAGAGATTTAGCGGGAGCCGAGCAGTACTTC
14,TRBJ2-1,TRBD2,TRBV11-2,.,CASMRLAGNNEQFF,TGTGCCAGCATGAGACTAGCGGGGAATAATGAGCAGTTCTTC
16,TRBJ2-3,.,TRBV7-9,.,CASSTARGEGADTQYF,TGTGCCAGCAGCACCGCCAGGGGAGAAGGAGCAGATACGCAGTATTTT
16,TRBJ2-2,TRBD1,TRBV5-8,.,CASSRTGGEKSGELFF,TGTGCCAGCAGCAGGACAGGGGGCGAGAAATCCGGGGAGCTGTTTTTT
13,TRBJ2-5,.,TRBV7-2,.,CASSGGPRETQYF,TGTGCCAGCAGCGGAGGTCCCCGAGAGACCCAGTACTTC
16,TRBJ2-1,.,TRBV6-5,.,CASSYQAGSSYNEQFF,TGTGCCAGCAGTTACCAAGCGGGCAGCTCCTACAATGAGCAGTTCTTC
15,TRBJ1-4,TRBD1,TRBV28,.,CASSRGQGDNEKLFF,TGTGCCAGCAGCCGCGGACAGGGGGACAACGAAAAACTGTTTTTT
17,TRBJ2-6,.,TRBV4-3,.,CASSQGPANSGANVLTF,TGCGCCAGCAGCCAAGGCCCGGCAAACTCTGGGGCCAACGTCCTGACTTTC
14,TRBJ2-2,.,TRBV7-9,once,CASSEGSNTGELFF,TGTGCCAGCAGTGAAGGGTCGAACACCGGGGAGCTGTTTTTT
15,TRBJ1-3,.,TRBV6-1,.,CARGGVEGSGNTIYF,TGTGCCAGGGGGGGGGTTGAAGGCTCTGGAAACACCATATATTTT
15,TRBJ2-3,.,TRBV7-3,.,CASSLGNGGADTQYF,TGTGCCAGCAGCTTAGGGAATGGTGGGGCAGATACGCAGTATTTT
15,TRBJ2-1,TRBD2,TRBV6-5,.,CASRREGRSYNEQFF,TGTGCCAGCAGGCGGGAGGGGCGATCCTACAATGAGCAGTTCTTC
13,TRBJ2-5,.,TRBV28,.,CASRPPVSGTQYF,TGTGCCAGCAGGCCCCCGGTTTCAGGGACCCAGTACTTC
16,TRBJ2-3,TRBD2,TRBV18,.,CASSLMTSGSTDTQYF,TGTGCCAGCTCGCTTATGACTAGCGGGAGTACAGATACGCAGTATTTT